This T cell receptor beta chain emerged from a study of blood T cell repertoires in COVID-19 (dated by TCRdb to 2020 to 2021). Regarding the study in general: Samples covering the acute and convalescent phases of COVID-19 were provided by collaborators in the United States, Italy and Spain. The repertoires were released in a freely available public database intended as a resource for research on the immune response to SARS-CoV-2. The material from the prospective study consisted of cDNA or gDNA derived from T cells, B-cell-depleted T cells, or PBMCs. HLA class I and class II types, where available, came from metadata supplied by the sample provider rather than from assay-based typing. The sample metadata nearly always contained a de-identified subject ID, COVID-19 status, age in years and sex. Deeply sampled blood TCRbeta repertoires from subjects exposed to, actively infected with, or recovered from COVID-19 were included in the dataset. Samples were obtained from the ongoing ImmuneRACE study (first 160 participants) and from about 1,300 subjects provided by 6 global collaborators.

Each collaborating institution followed its own protocols to collect whole blood in K2EDTA tubes. For TCRbeta analysis, collaborators shipped samples in one of three forms: frozen whole blood, isolated PBMCs, or DNA extracted from either of those sample types. The immunoSEQ Assay, a bias-controlled multiplex PCR, was used to amplify TCRbeta CDR3 regions from genomic DNA. The study's processing was this. The number of nucleated cells in each sample was estimated by amplification of reference gene primers within the assay. To quantify the absolute abundance of each unique TCRbeta CDR3 rearrangement, sequence reads were collapsed and filtered. For each sample, productive Simpson clonality was calculated as the square root of Simpson's diversity index across productive rearrangements. Here the immuneACCESS table is served through TCRdb, limited to in-frame sequences with V and J called. Missing clones are a known gap in these copies; in checked studies unresolved V genes cover under half, and the rest lacks a known reason. V, J and clone size are those of that table, while D and trimming were read from the DNA. The sample yields roughly 87,000 clones; about 83% were counted once. About 25% of the sample is in the top ten clones.

This clone was seen only once. No antigen is known for it. There are no base qualities to consult, and no much larger clone falls within one base. Points the paper makes about the study in general: Clinical and demographic metadata were provided uncurated, with the amount varying by source and participant.

Trimming accounts for 0 bases at V and 5 bases at J, while the number of junction bases matched to no gene is 1. From the cysteine through the phenylalanine, the CDR3 covers 13 amino acids. Only the CDR3 DNA is retained, 39 bases long and in frame from the first base. Looking up the germline V gene yields CDR1 MNHEY and CDR2 SVGEGT. The specimen was peripheral blood. This chain joins TRBV6-2 or TRBV6-3 to TRBJ2-7; TRBD2 matches 7 bases in the middle. The source of this sequence is a human donor in a cohort sampled during active COVID-19. The sequence in DNA is TGTGCCAGCAGTTACTCCGGGACTAACGAGCAGTACTTC. Protein translation: CASSYSGTNEQYF.